This T cell receptor beta chain was observed in a study of identical twins. TCRdb redid the calling of the 5' RACE reads with MiXCR, one entry per CDR3 protein. The repertoire consists of about 900,000 distinct CDR3 sequences, with approximately 13% occurring once and the leading ten covering 1.5% to 2%. The length of the CDR3 is 15 residues. V dropped 2 bases and J dropped 3; count of bases not matched to a gene: 6. Germline values: CDR1 SGHVS, CDR2 FNYEAQ. This same sample was also part of a study on yellow fever vaccine responses in identical twins.

Sequencing was carried out using PBMCs. The clonotype comes from a woman aged 18 to 35 in good health. The chain combines TRBV7-6 with TRBJ2-7, with 8 bases matching TRBD1. CDR3 region: CASSLQRQGIYEQYF. CDR3 DNA: TGTGCCAGCAGCTTACAACGACAGGGGATCTACGAGCAGTACTTC. Filled out from reference TRBV7-6 and TRBJ2-7, the complete variable domain reads GAGVSQSPRYKVTKRGQDVALRCDPISGHVSLYWYRQALGQGPEFLTYFNYEAQQDKSGLPNDRFSAERPEGSISTLTIQRTEQRDSAMYRCASSLQRQGIYEQYFGPGTRLTVT.